The rows below give T cell receptor beta chains drawn from one sample of a study of T-cell reconstitution after alpha-beta-depleted transplantation in children. A single record per CDR3 protein comes from TCRdb applying MiXCR to the PCR reads. The table shows some 530,000 distinct CDR3 sequences, with about 12% occurring only once. The sample here was PBMCs from the stem cell graft donor, taken from the stem cell graft. The receptors come from a human donor who donated a stem cell graft to a child with combined immunodeficiency. CDR3s include the opening cysteine and the closing phenylalanine or tryptophan. The order of the fields is CDR3 protein, CDR3 DNA, V gene, J gene, D gene, clone size. D genes are given only for firm matches. The size entry is marked missing in some rows and otherwise reads once, few, many or a size class.

CASTDRAATNEKLFF	TGTGCCAGTACGGACAGGGCCGCAACTAATGAAAAACTGTTTTTT	TRBV19	TRBJ1-4	TRBD1	few
CASSPGQGRFGYGYTF	TGTGCCAGCAGCCCCGGACAGGGCAGATTTGGCTATGGCTACACCTTC	TRBV7-8	TRBJ1-2	TRBD1	few
CASSFERGAWANEQFF	TGTGCCAGCAGTTTTGAGCGGGGGGCCTGGGCCAATGAGCAGTTCTTC	TRBV12-3/TRBV12-4	TRBJ2-1	TRBD2	many
CASRKGNEQFF	TGTGCCAGCAGAAAGGGCAATGAGCAGTTCTTC	TRBV12-3/TRBV12-4	TRBJ2-1	NA	NA
CASRGWTGLDEQYF	TGTGCCAGCCGAGGATGGACAGGGCTGGACGAGCAGTACTTC	TRBV5-4	TRBJ2-7	TRBD1	NA
CSARIRAGGVYGYTF	TGCAGTGCTAGAATCAGGGCAGGGGGCGTGTATGGCTACACCTTC	TRBV20-1	TRBJ1-2	TRBD1	NA
CASGRTGDNEQFF	TGTGCCAGCGGCCGGACAGGGGACAATGAGCAGTTCTTC	TRBV6-1	TRBJ2-1	TRBD1	many
CASRPQGGYEQYF	TGTGCCAGCAGGCCCCAGGGGGGCTACGAGCAGTACTTC	TRBV12-3/TRBV12-4	TRBJ2-7	NA	many
CASSLEQGGTQYF	TGCGCCAGCAGCTTGGAACAGGGAGGGACCCAGTACTTC	TRBV5-1	TRBJ2-5	NA	many
CASSLSVQVYGYTF	TGTGCCAGCAGCTTAAGTGTCCAGGTCTATGGCTACACCTTC	TRBV7-2	TRBJ1-2	NA	few
CASSQASQGSSTDTQYF	TGTGCCAGCAGTCAAGCCTCACAGGGGTCTAGCACAGATACGCAGTATTTT	TRBV12-3/TRBV12-4	TRBJ2-3	TRBD1	many
CASSPGISVYEQYF	TGTGCCAGCAGCCCCGGGATTAGCGTCTACGAGCAGTACTTC	TRBV5-6	TRBJ2-7	NA	NA
CASKRSLSIQETQYF	TGTGCCAGTAAGAGATCTCTTTCAATCCAAGAGACCCAGTACTTC	TRBV19	TRBJ2-5	NA	NA
CASSFVPSWGTEAFF	TGTGCCAGCAGTTTTGTTCCCTCATGGGGAACTGAAGCTTTCTTT	TRBV12-3/TRBV12-4	TRBJ1-1	NA	few
CASSLQGFLNTEAFF	TGTGCCAGCAGTTTGCAGGGGTTTTTGAACACTGAAGCTTTCTTT	TRBV6-5	TRBJ1-1	NA	few
CASSSTGRIQPQHF	TGTGCCAGCAGTAGCACAGGGAGGATTCAGCCCCAGCATTTT	TRBV12-3/TRBV12-4	TRBJ1-5	NA	NA
CASSSQWDSIDTQYF	TGTGCCAGCAGCTCCCAATGGGACAGCATAGATACGCAGTATTTT	TRBV7-9	TRBJ2-3	TRBD1	many
CASSTAWATGDTQYF	TGTGCCAGCAGCACTGCCTGGGCAACAGGGGATACGCAGTATTTT	TRBV3-1	TRBJ2-3	NA	many
CATSDSLKDRGINEQFF	TGTGCCACCAGTGATTCCCTGAAGGACAGGGGGATCAATGAGCAGTTCTTC	TRBV24-1	TRBJ2-1	TRBD1	NA
CASSGAHHEQFF	TGTGCCAGCAGTGGAGCACACCATGAGCAGTTCTTC	TRBV12-3/TRBV12-4	TRBJ2-1	NA	many
CASSQILGQGPDTQYF	TGTGCCAGCAGCCAAATTTTGGGACAGGGTCCAGATACGCAGTATTTT	TRBV11-2	TRBJ2-3	TRBD1	few
CASSSSIGTEAFF	TGTGCCAGCAGCTCATCTATTGGGACTGAAGCTTTCTTT	TRBV5-8	TRBJ1-1	NA	NA
CSAGSLAAFKETQYF	TGCAGTGCTGGAAGTCTAGCGGCTTTCAAAGAGACCCAGTACTTC	TRBV20-1	TRBJ2-5	TRBD2	NA
CASSPPGLAGATDTQYF	TGTGCCAGCAGTCCCCCGGGACTAGCGGGAGCCACAGATACGCAGTATTTT	TRBV6-2/TRBV6-3	TRBJ2-3	TRBD2	NA
CASSEGQGYAFF	TGTGCCAGCAGCGAGGGACAGGGATACGCTTTCTTT	TRBV9	TRBJ1-1	TRBD1	NA
CASSQDELRGTYNEQFF	TGTGCCAGCAGCCAAGATGAATTGCGGGGTACCTACAATGAGCAGTTCTTC	TRBV4-2	TRBJ2-1	NA	NA